One TCR beta chain is described in this entry. Its antigen remains unknown. CDR3 length equals 17 residues. The germline V gene encodes CDR1 SGHNT and CDR2 YYREEE (reference sequence). Germline trimming cut 3 bases from V and 7 bases from J; bases unmatched to any gene: 14. This sample was taken from a study of T cell responses to AZD1222 COVID-19 vaccine. Sequenced by immunoSEQ multiplex PCR; TCRdb stores in-frame clones only, minus some. Among some 100,000 clones, about 89% were seen once, and the ten largest hold 16%. General observations from the study: At study baseline, merely a handful of AZD1222 recipients were seropositive. Sampled repertoires all dated from after the peak T cell response. Two AZD1222 doses significantly raised spike-specific TCR breadth and depth over controls. White British donors predominated, females outnumbered males, and clonal diversity was possibly underestimated.

The source is an adult in good health. The V call is TRBV5-4, the J call TRBJ1-4; 8 nucleotides match TRBD1. The starting material was peripheral blood, obtained on day 0 of AZD1222 vaccination. As DNA, the CDR3 is TGTGCCAGCAGCTACAAAATAAGGACAGGGTTAGGTGAAAAACTGTTTTTT. Amino acid sequence: CASSYKIRTGLGEKLFF.